This is a list of T cell receptor beta chains from one sample in a study of shared clonotypes between healthy human individuals. Sequenced by immunoSEQ multiplex PCR; TCRdb stores in-frame clones only, minus some. The data show 950,000 to 1,300,000 clones, with about 75% seen just once and roughly 1.4% held by the top ten. Sample: memory CD4+ T cells sorted from blood. All receptors derive from a man aged 18 to 30 in good health. CDR3s include the opening cysteine and the closing phenylalanine or tryptophan. The D gene is left open where the match is weak. The listing skips clone size in some rows; elsewhere it reads once, few, many or a size class.

clone_size,d_call,v_call,j_call,cdr3_nt,cdr3_aa
many,NA,TRBV25-1,TRBJ1-5,TGTGCCAGCAGTGAAACAGGGTTGGAACAGCCCCAGCATTTT,CASSETGLEQPQHF
NA,TRBD1,TRBV19,TRBJ2-7,TGTGCCAGTAGCCGGGAGACAGGGGGCCCCTACGAGCAGTACTTC,CASSRETGGPYEQYF
NA,NA,TRBV19,TRBJ1-4,TGTGCCAGTAGTATATTGGGCCCTGCTAATGAAAAACTGTTTTTT,CASSILGPANEKLFF
NA,NA,TRBV5-1,TRBJ1-1,TGCGCCAGCAGAATCGCGGGCCCGAACACTGAAGCTTTCTTT,CASRIAGPNTEAFF
NA,NA,TRBV2,TRBJ2-5,TGTGCCAGCAGCCTACTTGGTGCAGGGTGGGGAGAGACCCAGTACTTC,CASSLLGAGWGETQYF
NA,NA,TRBV15,TRBJ1-1,TGTGCCACCAGCTCTCTAATGCCGAGAAGCCCCACCGACCCCATGAACACTGAAGCTTTCTTT,CATSSLMPRSPTDPMNTEAFF
NA,NA,TRBV19,TRBJ1-1,TGTGCCAGTACCAACGGCTTATTGAACACTGAAGCTTTCTTT,CASTNGLLNTEAFF
NA,NA,TRBV5-1,TRBJ1-6,TGCGCCAGCAGTCCACAGGGTGTTAATTCACCCCTCCACTTT,CASSPQGVNSPLHF
NA,NA,TRBV30,TRBJ1-1,TGTGCCTGGCTGCGGCAGTACACTGAAGCTTTCTTT,CAWLRQYTEAFF
few,TRBD1,TRBV4-3,TRBJ2-1,TGCGCCAGCAGCCAAGAGGGACAGAAATACAATGAGCAGTTCTTC,CASSQEGQKYNEQFF
NA,NA,TRBV7-2,TRBJ1-1,TGTGCCAGCAGCTTAGCGTCCCAGGGGCGCAGGGCTTTCTTT,CASSLASQGRRAFF
NA,NA,TRBV28,TRBJ1-4,TGTGCCAGCAGCCCTCCAGGACGGACTAATGAAAAACTGTTTTTT,CASSPPGRTNEKLFF
NA,TRBD2,TRBV10-1,TRBJ2-5,TGCGCCAGCAGCTCCGGGACTAAAAGGGAGACCCAGTACTTC,CASSSGTKRETQYF
NA,TRBD1,TRBV27,TRBJ1-3,TGTGCCAGCGGGAACGGACCCGGGACAGTAGTATATTTT,CASGNGPGTVVYF
NA,TRBD1,TRBV5-1,TRBJ2-1,TGCGCCAGCAGCTGGAGCGGGACAGGGTCGGATGAGCAGTTCTTC,CASSWSGTGSDEQFF
NA,NA,TRBV6-5,TRBJ1-2,TGTGCCAGCAGTTACTCACGGGGGTACGGCTACACCTTC,CASSYSRGYGYTF
NA,TRBD1,TRBV15,TRBJ2-1,TGTGCCACCAGCAGAGGACAGGGCTCCTACAATGAGCAGTTCTTC,CATSRGQGSYNEQFF
once,NA,TRBV19,TRBJ2-3,TGTGCCAGTAGTAGCGGTAGCACAGATACGCAGTATTTT,CASSSGSTDTQYF
NA,TRBD1,TRBV4-2,TRBJ2-2,TGTGCCAGCAGCCAAGATGGCCAGGGGGCAGGGAGGGAGCTGTTTTTT,CASSQDGQGAGRELFF
few,NA,TRBV5-4,TRBJ1-6,TGTGCCAGCAGCTTAAGGGGGAGTAGAGATTCACCCCTCCACTTT,CASSLRGSRDSPLHF
NA,NA,TRBV4-1,TRBJ1-2,TGCGCCAGCAGCCAAGATCAAGGACACCCATATGGCTACACCTTC,CASSQDQGHPYGYTF
NA,NA,TRBV10-3,TRBJ1-1,TGTGCCATCAGTGAGTCGACCGGGCAAACGAACACTGAAGCTTTCTTT,CAISESTGQTNTEAFF
NA,NA,TRBV6-5,TRBJ2-7,TGTGCCAGCAGTCCCTCCGCGGGGACCGAGCAGTACTTC,CASSPSAGTEQYF
NA,TRBD1,TRBV28,TRBJ1-1,TGTGCCAGCGGCACAGGGGTGGACACTGAAGCTTTCTTT,CASGTGVDTEAFF
few,TRBD2,TRBV7-2,TRBJ2-5,TGTGCCAGCACCGTGGGGTCTAGCGGGAGCCGGGAGACCCAGTACTTC,CASTVGSSGSRETQYF
once,NA,TRBV6-1,TRBJ1-6,TGTGCCAGCAGTTTCCCGACTTATAATTCACCCCTCCACTTT,CASSFPTYNSPLHF
NA,TRBD1,TRBV10-3,TRBJ1-1,TGTGCCATCAGTAATCCAGGGGGCACTGAAGCTTTCTTT,CAISNPGGTEAFF
NA,NA,TRBV18,TRBJ1-1,TGTGCCAGCTCACCACCGGGTCTTACAGGACCTATCAACACTGAAGCTTTCTTT,CASSPPGLTGPINTEAFF
few,TRBD1,TRBV5-6,TRBJ2-7,TGTGCCAGCAGCCCTGGTGGGACAGCTTTCGAGCAGTACTTC,CASSPGGTAFEQYF
NA,TRBD1,TRBV5-1,TRBJ1-1,TGCGCCAGCAGCCGAAATACAGGGGGAACTGAAGCTTTCTTT,CASSRNTGGTEAFF
many,TRBD1,TRBV5-1,TRBJ1-6,TGCGCCAGCAGCTTGGCAGGGGGCGCGTCGGCCCTCCACTTT,CASSLAGGASALHF
few,NA,TRBV6-6,TRBJ1-3,TGTGCCAGCAGTTACTCCGGGCTTTCGTTGGGAAACACCATATATTTT,CASSYSGLSLGNTIYF
NA,TRBD1,TRBV25-1,TRBJ2-5,TGTGCCACCAGTGACCCCGGGACAGGGCTGGAGACCCAGTACTTC,CATSDPGTGLETQYF
NA,NA,TRBV7-2,TRBJ2-3,TGTGCCAGCAGCTTTAGTGGCACAGATACGCAGTATTTT,CASSFSGTDTQYF
NA,NA,TRBV5-5,TRBJ1-5,TGTGCCAGCAGCTTTCTGCCGAACCAGCCCCAGCATTTT,CASSFLPNQPQHF
NA,NA,TRBV7-9,TRBJ2-3,TGTGCCATTCAGGACTATGGAAGCACAGATACGCAGTATTTT,CAIQDYGSTDTQYF
NA,TRBD2,TRBV6-1,TRBJ2-1,TGTGCCAGCAGAGCCGGGACTACCTCCTACAATGAGCAGTTCTTC,CASRAGTTSYNEQFF
NA,NA,TRBV7-2,TRBJ1-6,TGTGCCAGCAGCGACAGGAACTCACCCCTCCACTTT,CASSDRNSPLHF
many,NA,TRBV6-1,TRBJ2-1,TGTGCCAGCAACGCGGACAACTACAATGAGCAGTTCTTC,CASNADNYNEQFF
NA,NA,TRBV10-3,TRBJ2-3,TGTGCCATCAGTGCGGGCACAGATACGCAGTATTTT,CAISAGTDTQYF
many,NA,TRBV7-2,TRBJ2-7,TGTGCCAGCAGCTTAGGGGGATTCTCTGCCACCTACGAGCAGTACTTC,CASSLGGFSATYEQYF
NA,NA,TRBV6-1,TRBJ1-5,TGTGCCAGCAGTGGGACCGGGGCATGGCAGCCCCAGCATTTT,CASSGTGAWQPQHF
few,NA,TRBV28,TRBJ1-2,TGTGCCAGCAGTGGACTGGGGGGCTACACCTTC,CASSGLGGYTF
NA,NA,TRBV4-2,TRBJ2-1,TGTGCCAGCAGCCAACTACACGGGGTCTCCTACAATGAGCAGTTCTTC,CASSQLHGVSYNEQFF
NA,NA,TRBV7-2,TRBJ2-7,TGTGCCAGCAGCTTAGAGGGTAGATACGAGCAGTACTTC,CASSLEGRYEQYF
NA,TRBD1,TRBV18,TRBJ1-5,TGTGCCAGCTCACCGGGACAGGTTGAGGCCAATCAGCCCCAGCATTTT,CASSPGQVEANQPQHF
NA,NA,TRBV5-1,TRBJ1-5,TGCGCCAGCAGCTTCGGGGGTGACCAGCCCCAGCATTTT,CASSFGGDQPQHF
NA,NA,TRBV20-1,TRBJ1-2,TGCAGTGAGGGACGGCTTTATGGCTACACCTTC,CSEGRLYGYTF
NA,TRBD2,TRBV6-5,TRBJ2-1,TGTGCCAGCAGTCCACCAGCGGGGGCCTACAATGAGCAGTTCTTC,CASSPPAGAYNEQFF
few,TRBD2,TRBV2,TRBJ2-7,TGTGCCAGCATCCAAGAGTCCCCTTATAGCGGGAGCTCCGAGCAGTACTTC,CASIQESPYSGSSEQYF
once,NA,TRBV28,TRBJ1-2,TGTGCCAGCAGTTTATTGGGCAGTAACTATGGCTACACCTTC,CASSLLGSNYGYTF
NA,NA,TRBV30,TRBJ1-2,TGTGCCTGGACCAAGGACAGCAACTATGGCTACACCTTC,CAWTKDSNYGYTF